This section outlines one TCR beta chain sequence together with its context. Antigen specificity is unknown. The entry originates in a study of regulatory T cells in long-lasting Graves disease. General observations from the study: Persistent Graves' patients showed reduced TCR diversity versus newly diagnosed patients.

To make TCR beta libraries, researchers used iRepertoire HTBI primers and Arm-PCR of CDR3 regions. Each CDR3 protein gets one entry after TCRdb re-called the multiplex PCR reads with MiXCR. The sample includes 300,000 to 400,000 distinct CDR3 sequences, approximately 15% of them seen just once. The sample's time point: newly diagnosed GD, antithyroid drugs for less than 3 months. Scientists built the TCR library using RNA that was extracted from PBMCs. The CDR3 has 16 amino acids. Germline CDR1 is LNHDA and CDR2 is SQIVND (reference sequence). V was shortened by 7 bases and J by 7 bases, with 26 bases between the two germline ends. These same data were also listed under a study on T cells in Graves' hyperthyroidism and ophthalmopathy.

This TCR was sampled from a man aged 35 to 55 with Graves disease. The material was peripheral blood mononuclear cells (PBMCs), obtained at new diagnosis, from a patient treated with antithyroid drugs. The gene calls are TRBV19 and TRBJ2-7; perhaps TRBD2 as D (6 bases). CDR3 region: CASTRSQTRVDNEQYF. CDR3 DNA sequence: TGTGCCAGTACCCGCTCGCAGACTAGAGTCGACAATGAGCAGTACTTC. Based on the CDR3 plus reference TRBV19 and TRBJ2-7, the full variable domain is DGGITQSPKYLFRKEGQNVTLSCEQNLNHDAMYWYRQDPGQGLRLIYYSQIVNDFQKGDIAEGYSVSREKKESFPLTVTSAQKNPTAFYLCASTRSQTRVDNEQYFGPGTRLTVT.